This TCR beta chain stems from a study of lymphopenia after photon versus proton radiotherapy. Whole-study results and caveats: After lymphocyte nadir, photon-treated repertoires showed oligoclonal expansion, especially CD8+ Temra.

Of note for this clone: Its antigen is not identified.

TCRdb's copy holds only in-frame clones and misses some; the assay was immunoSEQ multiplex PCR. The table records about 7,300 clones, 70% to 85% of them present only once. The germline V and J ends were trimmed by 4 bases and 0 bases, with 9 bases remaining between them. This CDR3 comprises 15 residues. Germline V gives CDR1 MNHEY, CDR2 SMNVEV (reference sequence). Here the sequenced sample was peripheral blood, taken from a patient treated with photon-based radiotherapy. The chain employs TRBV27 and TRBJ1-4, with D unclear. The TCR originated in a man in his thirties or forties with gastric cancer. CDR3 sequence (DNA): TGTGCCAGCAGTTCACTCACCGCAACTAATGAAAAACTGTTTTTT. As protein: CASSSLTATNEKLFF.